This note documents a single T cell receptor beta chain sequence. These data belong to a study of control samples from healthy donors and cancer patients. The CDR3 totals 17 residues. Germline lookup yields CDR1 SEHNR and CDR2 FQNEAQ (reference sequence). Unmatched junction bases numbered 13, after V lost 5 bases and J lost 9 bases. The data were produced by immunoSEQ multiplex PCR, yet TCRdb's version contains in-frame clones alone and is incomplete. The table lists some 20,000 clones, 88% of them singletons, with just over 9% in the top ten. The receptor was isolated from a woman aged 55 to 70 with head and neck cancer. This chain connects TRBV7-9 to TRBJ1-6, with 10 bases lining up with TRBD1. Sequenced input: PBMCs. CDR3 bases: TGTGCCAGCAGCGTTATGACAGGGGGCGCATTCAGTTCACCCCTCCACTTT. Translation: CASSVMTGGAFSSPLHF.